One and the same sample provided the 15 T cell receptor beta chains below, sequenced in a study of blood T cell repertoires in COVID-19. The repertoire was sequenced with immunoSEQ multiplex PCR; TCRdb's copy has only in-frame clones and lacks some. Found here are about 130,000 clones, around 84% of them singletons; the top ten hold about a sixth. The sample was peripheral blood. The receptors originated from an elderly woman with acute or convalescent COVID-19.

The chain recombines TRBV11-2 with TRBJ2-7; TRBD2 matches at 7 bases. With 3 bases clipped from V and 9 bases from J, the junction kept 17 bases outside the gene matches. This CDR3 comprises 16 residues. Germline V gene sequence: CDR1 SGHAT, CDR2 FQNNGV. The CDR3 loop is CASSLGRGNKLRGQYF. The CDR3 bases are TGTGCCAGCAGCTTGGGGCGGGGGAACAAGTTACGAGGGCAGTACTTC. The entire variable domain, with the rest obtained from reference TRBV11-2 and TRBJ2-7, is as follows: EAGVAQSPRYKIIEKRQSVAFWCNPISGHATLYWYQQILGQGPKLLIQFQNNGVVDDSQLPKDRFSAERLKGVDSTLKIQPAKLEDSAVYLCASSLGRGNKLRGQYFGPGTRLTVT.

The genes are TRBV29-1 and TRBJ1-1, with 9 bases identical to TRBD1. With V trimmed by 4 bases and J by 4 bases, 7 bases remained unmatched. The germline CDR1 and CDR2 sequences are SQVTM and ANQGSEA. This CDR3 has 14 residues. The CDR3 spells CSVGGQGYTTEAFF. CDR3 in DNA: TGCAGCGTTGGGGGACAGGGCTATACCACTGAAGCTTTCTTT.

The chain uses TRBV5-1 and TRBJ1-1; 7 nucleotides match TRBD1. V gave up 0 bases and J gave up 0 bases; unmatched junction bases: 2. The CDR3 sequence is 15 residues long. Germline CDR1 reads SGHRS; CDR2 reads YFSETQ. CDR3 loop: CASSLDRGLNTEAFF. CDR3 in DNA: TGCGCCAGCAGCTTGGACAGGGGACTGAACACTGAAGCTTTCTTT.

The genes are TRBV6-6 and TRBJ2-1, with 9 bases lining up with TRBD2. V dropped 7 bases and J dropped 5; count of bases not matched to a gene: 6. CDR3 length: 14 residues. Germline CDR1 MNHNY, CDR2 SVGAGI (reference sequence). CDR3 bases: TGTGCCAGCATCGGACTAGCGTTCAACAATGAGCAGTTCTTC. Protein sequence: CASIGLAFNNEQFF.

This clone was seen just once. This sequence joins TRBV5-4 and TRBJ2-2; tentative D call: TRBD1 (5 bases). The CDR3 contains 16 residues. Trimming removed 0 bases from V and 1 base from J, with 10 bases in between. The germline CDR1 and CDR2 sequences are SGHNT and YYREEE (reference sequence). In DNA form, the CDR3 reads TGTGCCAGCAGCTTGGATTGGGGCAGGAACACCGGGGAGCTGTTTTTT. Residues: CASSLDWGRNTGELFF.

Of note for this clone: At one boundary the junction diverges from the germline segment, which might be a read error. CDR3 loop: CAGSPRGGATYEQYF. The CDR3 bases are TGCGCCGGCAGCCCCCGAGGGGGGGCCACCTACGAGCAGTACTTC. V and J are TRBV5-1 and TRBJ2-7, with a weak D call TRBD2 (7 bases). The CDR3 has 15 residues. Germline assignment: CDR1 SGHRS and CDR2 YFSETQ.

This chain links TRBV10-1 with TRBJ2-1, with a tentative D call TRBD1 (7 bases). CDR1 and CDR2 from the germline V gene are WNHNN and SYGVQD (reference sequence). The V and J ends lost 2 bases and 3 bases respectively, with 11 bases between them. The CDR3 extends over 15 amino acids. The CDR3 sequence is CASSEAGGNYNEQFF. Here the CDR3 DNA reads TGCGCCAGCAGTGAGGCAGGGGGGAACTACAATGAGCAGTTCTTC.

At least ten counts were recorded for this clone. The chain employs TRBV29-1 and TRBJ1-4; tentative D call: TRBD1 (5 bases). The CDR3 covers 14 residues. The V end was cut by 5 bases, the J end by 4 bases, with 14 bases between. Per germline, CDR1 SQVTM and CDR2 ANQGSEA. This chain's CDR3 is CSVSKTAGNEKLFF. The DNA of the CDR3 is TGCAGCGTTTCTAAGACAGCGGGTAATGAAAAACTGTTTTTT.

The rearrangement joins TRBV30 to TRBJ1-2, with D perhaps matching TRBD1 (5 bases). The ends were cut back, 3 bases at V and 1 base at J, with 6 bases in the middle. The CDR3 contains 12 residues. Per germline, CDR1 GTSNPN and CDR2 SVGIG (reference sequence). CDR3 in amino acids: CAWSDSNYGYTF. The CDR3 DNA sequence: TGTGCCTGGAGCGACAGTAACTATGGCTACACCTTC.

The V and J genes are TRBV29-1 and TRBJ2-5; 8 nucleotides line up with TRBD2. CDR3 length: 15 residues. With 1 base clipped from V and 3 bases from J, the junction kept 7 bases outside the gene matches. From germline, CDR1 is SQVTM and CDR2 ANQGSEA. CDR3 loop: CSVEAPGLVEETQYF. The CDR3 DNA reads as TGCAGCGTTGAAGCTCCGGGACTAGTGGAAGAGACCCAGTACTTC.

V and J are TRBV9 and TRBJ1-2; 9 nucleotides agree with TRBD1. The CDR3 has 15 residues. V was pared by 3 bases and J by 0 bases, with 3 bases of the junction left unmatched. In germline, CDR1 is SGDLS, CDR2 YYNGEE. The CDR3 reads CASSAWTGANYGYTF. For the CDR3, the DNA is TGTGCCAGCAGCGCCTGGACAGGGGCTAACTATGGCTACACCTTC.

On this clone itself: The junction departs from germline at one end; a sequencing error may be responsible. V usage is TRBV14 and J usage is TRBJ1-1; D not certain. The CDR3 sequence is 13 residues long. Germline V CDR1 and CDR2: SGHDN, FVKESK. The CDR3 reads CASSQESRLPPLF. DNA for the CDR3: TGTGCCAGCAGCCAAGAATCCAGGCTCCCCCCGCTCTTT.

The chain is built from TRBV7-6 and TRBJ2-5; tentative D call: TRBD2 (5 bases). V was trimmed by 2 bases and J by 2 bases, leaving 15 bases between them. The CDR3 is made up of 16 amino acids. CDR1 and CDR2 from the germline V gene are SGHVS and FNYEAQ. The CDR3 protein is CASSLTLGGLQETQYF. For the CDR3, the DNA is TGTGCCAGCAGCTTAACCCTTGGTGGACTTCAAGAGACCCAGTACTTC.

The chain links TRBV5-6 to TRBJ2-7; maybe TRBD1 (5 bases). The CDR3 is 14 amino acids. Germline V lookup: CDR1 SGHDT, CDR2 YYEEEE. V shed 1 base and J shed 5 bases, with 13 bases lying between them. The CDR3 coding sequence is TGTGCCAGCAGCTTGATCCAGGGAACGGACGAGCAGTACTTC. Translated, it gives CASSLIQGTDEQYF. Variable domain in full (rest from reference TRBV5-6 and TRBJ2-7): DAGVTQSPTHLIKTRGQQVTLRCSPKSGHDTVSWYQQALGQGPQFIFQYYEEEERQRGNFPDRFSGHQFPNYSSELNVNALLLGDSALYLCASSLIQGTDEQYFGPGTRLTVT.

The chain is built from TRBV18 and TRBJ2-3; 9 bases match TRBD2. CDR1 is KGHSH and CDR2 is LQKENI in the germline V gene. Unmatched junction bases numbered 3, after V lost 5 bases and J lost 6 bases. This CDR3 is built from 13 residues. CDR3 protein: CASSRTSADTQYF. The DNA of the CDR3 is TGTGCCAGCTCAAGGACTAGCGCCGATACGCAGTATTTT.